A selection of T cell receptor beta chains follows, all from one sample in a study of blood T cell repertoires in COVID-19. The table came from immunoSEQ multiplex PCR; TCRdb's copy has only in-frame clones and leaves some out. The repertoire holds about 58,000 clones, with around 89% as singletons. The specimen sequenced was peripheral blood. The source of these receptors is a man aged 60-69 years with acute or convalescent COVID-19. CDR3s include the opening cysteine and the closing phenylalanine or tryptophan. The D gene is left open where the match is weak. The size field is filled for only some rows; it gives once, few, many or a size class.

d_call j_call v_call clone_size cdr3_nt cdr3_aa
- TRBJ1-4 TRBV7-9 - TGTGCCAGCAGCTTAGGCGGGAGGGGCCATGAAAAACTGTTTTTT CASSLGGRGHEKLFF
- TRBJ1-1 TRBV6-4 - TGTGCCAGCAAAGGAGAGACCTTTAACACTGAAGCTTTCTTT CASKGETFNTEAFF
- TRBJ2-1 TRBV6-5 - TGTGCCAGCAGTTACTCGAGGGTTTACAATGAGCAGTTCTTC CASSYSRVYNEQFF
- TRBJ1-5 TRBV21-1 - TGTGCCAGCAGCCCGCGGGACAGCAATCAGCCCCAGCATTTT CASSPRDSNQPQHF
TRBD2 TRBJ2-7 TRBV6-2/TRBV6-3 - TGTGCCAGCAGTTACACACTAGCGGGAGGACTCTACGAGCAGTACTTC CASSYTLAGGLYEQYF
- TRBJ1-4 TRBV28 - TGTGCCAGCAGTTGGGGGGGAGCAACTAATGAAAAACTGTTTTTT CASSWGGATNEKLFF
- TRBJ1-5 TRBV2 - TGTGCCAGCAGTGAAGACAGAGATCGCAATCAGCCCCAGCATTTT CASSEDRDRNQPQHF
- TRBJ2-2 TRBV7-3 - TGTGCCAGCAGCTTAAATCCAGGAACCGGGGAGCTGTTTTTT CASSLNPGTGELFF
TRBD1 TRBJ2-2 TRBV5-4 once TGTGCCAGCAGCTCCGGGACAGGGGGAAACACCGGGGAGCTGTTTTTT CASSSGTGGNTGELFF
- TRBJ1-6 TRBV5-1 - TGCGCCAGCAGCTTGACGGGCGGGGAGTCACCCCTCCACTTT CASSLTGGESPLHF
- TRBJ1-5 TRBV6-1 - TGTGCCAGCCGCACAGGACAGAGCAATCAGCCCCAGCATTTT CASRTGQSNQPQHF
- TRBJ2-7 TRBV20-1 - TGCAGTGCTAGTCTGGAGCCGGGCTACGAGCAGTACTTC CSASLEPGYEQYF
- TRBJ2-7 TRBV27 once TGTGCCAGCAGTGCCTTCCGGGAACGCTACGAGCAGTACTTC CASSAFRERYEQYF
- TRBJ1-2 TRBV28 - TGTGCCAGCAGACAGGGTTTCTATGGCTACACCTTC CASRQGFYGYTF
TRBD1 TRBJ1-1 TRBV19 - TGTGCCAGTAGTAGTCAGGGGGGCACTGAAGCTTTCTTT CASSSQGGTEAFF
- TRBJ2-7 TRBV28 - TGTGCCAGCATCCCGTGGTCGGACAGCCCCTCCTACGAGCAGTACTTC CASIPWSDSPSYEQYF
- TRBJ1-1 TRBV30 few TGTGCCTGGGAGCCGGACAGATATGAAGCTTTCTTT CAWEPDRYEAFF
- TRBJ1-2 TRBV6-2/TRBV6-3 once TGTGCCAGCAGTTCGAGTCGAGCTAACTATGGCTACACCTTC CASSSSRANYGYTF
TRBD2 TRBJ2-3 TRBV9 - TGTGCCAGCAGCCCCCGTGGGAGCGGGAGGCCCACAGATACGCAGTATTTT CASSPRGSGRPTDTQYF
- TRBJ1-5 TRBV30 - TGTGCCTGGAGTGGGGAGAGCTATAGCAATCAGCCCCAGCATTTT CAWSGESYSNQPQHF
- TRBJ1-5 TRBV6-5 - TGTGCCAGCAGTTACTCACGGAGCAATCAGCCCCAGCATTTT CASSYSRSNQPQHF
TRBD1 TRBJ1-2 TRBV6-5 - TGTGCCAGCAGTCGACAGGGGCATGGCTACACCTTC CASSRQGHGYTF